This T cell receptor (beta chain) was observed in a study of blood T cell repertoires in COVID-19. Study background: The United States, Italy and Spain provided the acute and convalescent COVID-19 samples.

Authors' methods: Nucleated cell number was recorded as an estimate derived from reference gene primer amplification. Only in-frame clones appear in the TCRdb table, and some are missing; sequencing was by immunoSEQ multiplex PCR. V and J calls and clone size are as listed in that table; D and trimming were resolved from the DNA. The sample yields roughly 340,000 clones, approximately 89% seen once. The length of the CDR3 is 14 residues. The junction had 2 bases not matched to a gene; V was cut back by 3 bases and J by 6 bases. CDR1 and CDR2 (germline): LNHDA, SQIVND (reference sequence). The source material was PBMCs or T cells enriched from blood (not recorded which). The clonotype originates from a man aged 35 to 55 in a cohort exposed to, infected with or recovered from COVID-19 (not recorded which). This chain joins TRBV19 and TRBJ1-6; TRBD1 matches 7 bases. The CDR3 spells CASSIGDSNSPLHF. For the CDR3, the DNA is TGTGCCAGTAGTATTGGGGACAGTAATTCACCCCTCCACTTT.